Below, one T cell receptor beta chain is given with its context. This specimen comes from a study of cytomegalovirus exposure and HLA in healthy donors. The PCR used 60 Vbeta and 13 Jbeta primers. TCRdb's table, derived via immunoSEQ multiplex PCR, lists solely in-frame clones and lacks some. The table records around 100,000 clones, approximately 80% of them present only once. The germline V gene has CDR1 SNHLY and CDR2 FYNNEI. CDR3 length: 14 amino acids. J lost 8 bases, V lost 7 bases, and 11 bases had no gene match. Sequenced input: PBMCs. The TCR sequence derives from a man aged 25-45 years in good health and CMV-seropositive. This sequence joins TRBV2 and TRBJ2-1; 7 nucleotides match TRBD2. This CDR3 reads CASTPGRTRDEQFF. The DNA of the CDR3 is TGTGCCAGCACACCTGGTCGGACTAGGGATGAGCAGTTCTTC.